The 20 T cell receptor beta chains below were found in one sample sequenced in a study of shared clonotypes between healthy human individuals. Using immunoSEQ multiplex PCR, the repertoire was profiled, and TCRdb retains in-frame clones only, with some absent. The table shows 1,400,000 or so clones, with around 98.5% occurring only once. The sequenced material came from naive CD4+ T cells sorted from blood. The subset was: CD45RA+ positively selected. The receptors here all came from a man aged 30 to 45 in good health.

J is TRBJ2-6 and V is TRBV2; no clear D gene. The ends were cut back, 6 bases at V and 2 bases at J, with 11 bases in the middle. From germline, CDR1 is SNHLY and CDR2 FYNNEI. This CDR3 contains 15 residues. CDR3: CASRTTWAGANVLTF. The CDR3 DNA sequence: TGTGCCAGCAGGACCACGTGGGCTGGGGCCAACGTCCTGACTTTC.

The V call is TRBV27, the J call TRBJ2-7; the D gene is possibly TRBD2 (6 bases). Germline V CDR1 and CDR2: MNHEY, SMNVEV (reference sequence). The CDR3 runs to 14 residues. Trimming cost V 5 bases and J 4 bases, with 15 bases left between them. This CDR3 reads CASSPWGGVYEQYF. CDR3 DNA: TGTGCCAGCAGTCCCTGGGGCGGGGTGTACGAGCAGTACTTC.

Comment on this clone: This sample also contains other DNA sequences that code for the same CDR3. V is TRBV20-1 and J is TRBJ2-7; D gene unclear. The germline V gene encodes CDR1 DFQATT and CDR2 SNEGSKA (reference sequence). This CDR3 contains 11 residues. V lost 3 bases, J lost 7 bases, and 10 bases lay in between. The CDR3 loop reads CSARLVGEQYF. The CDR3 bases are TGCAGTGCTAGGTTAGTCGGGGAGCAGTACTTC.

The CDR3: CATSRTAGARTGELFF. The CDR3 DNA sequence: TGTGCCACCAGCAGAACTGCGGGAGCGCGTACCGGGGAGCTGTTTTTT. The rearrangement uses TRBV15 and TRBJ2-2; 7 nucleotides align to TRBD2. The V segment lost 2 bases and the J segment 5 bases; nucleotides outside the gene matches: 8. CDR1 LNHNV and CDR2 YYDKDF come from the germline V gene (reference sequence). This CDR3 is 16 amino acids long.

This chain joins TRBV27 and TRBJ2-1; D might be TRBD2 (5 bases). Germline V gene sequence: CDR1 MNHEY, CDR2 SMNVEV (reference sequence). The CDR3 spans 14 residues. V lost 4 bases and J lost 0, with 7 bases in between. The CDR3 spells CASSWSGSYNEQFF. As DNA, the CDR3 is TGTGCCAGCAGTTGGAGCGGCTCCTACAATGAGCAGTTCTTC.

V usage is TRBV19 and J usage is TRBJ1-3; D remains unclear. The CDR3 consists of 13 residues. The V end lost 5 bases, the J end lost 4 bases, and 9 bases lay between the germline ends. CDR1 and CDR2 (germline): LNHDA, SQIVND (reference sequence). The CDR3 loop reads CASSPTRGNTIYF. The CDR3 region has the DNA TGTGCCAGTAGTCCCACGCGGGGAAACACCATATATTTT.

V usage is TRBV7-6 and J usage is TRBJ2-2, with 7 bases lining up with TRBD1. The germline V gene has CDR1 SGHVS and CDR2 FNYEAQ. The CDR3 consists of 16 residues. V shed 1 base and J 1 base; nucleotides not matched to a gene: 3. The CDR3 spells CASSLEDRRNTGELFF. CDR3 in DNA: TGTGCCAGCAGCTTAGAGGACAGGCGGAACACCGGGGAGCTGTTTTTT.

This chain connects TRBV7-9 to TRBJ2-4; D perhaps matches TRBD1 (7 bases). Trimming stripped 0 bases from V and 0 bases from J, with 15 bases between. The CDR3 has 18 amino acids. Germline V lookup: CDR1 SEHNR, CDR2 FQNEAQ (reference sequence). The CDR3 region has the DNA TGTGCCAGCAGCTTAGCTAGACAGGGACTCCTAGCCAAAAACATTCAGTACTTC. It yields the protein CASSLARQGLLAKNIQYF.

The gene calls are TRBV7-9 and TRBJ1-4; D unresolved. CDR1 SEHNR and CDR2 FQNEAQ come from the germline V gene (reference sequence). V shed 3 bases and J shed 5 bases, with 10 bases lying between them. The CDR3 runs to 14 residues. CDR3 in DNA: TGTGCCAGCAGCTTCCACCAGCCCAATGAAAAACTGTTTTTT. Translating it yields CASSFHQPNEKLFF.

The CDR3 nucleotides are TGTGCCAGCAGTCCCCCCCCCAGGGTGTACACCGGGGAGCTGTTTTTT. Residues: CASSPPPRVYTGELFF. The chain is built from TRBV28 and TRBJ2-2, with D maybe TRBD1 (5 bases). With 5 bases removed from V and 3 bases from J, the gap between germline ends came to 16 bases. This CDR3 is 16 amino acids long. The V gene's germline CDR1 is MDHEN and CDR2 SYDVKM.

V and J are TRBV11-2 and TRBJ2-1, with 9 bases aligning to TRBD2. The trim removed 5 bases at V and 5 bases at J, leaving 7 bases unmatched. The CDR3 runs to 15 residues. Germline loops: CDR1 SGHAT, CDR2 FQNNGV. CDR3 protein: CASSLGLARNNEQFF. CDR3 DNA sequence: TGTGCCAGCAGCCTGGGACTAGCCCGTAACAATGAGCAGTTCTTC.

This clone has only one observation. The genes are TRBV7-2 and TRBJ2-2, with 7 bases matching TRBD1. CDR1 SGHTA and CDR2 FQGNSA come from the germline V gene. Trimming took 5 bases from V and 5 from J; bases not matched to a gene: 11. The CDR3 contains 16 residues. CDR3 region: CASSHGTVARTGELFF. The CDR3 DNA reads TGTGCCAGCAGCCATGGGACAGTTGCTCGGACCGGGGAGCTGTTTTTT.

V usage is TRBV6-5 and J usage is TRBJ1-5; 7 bases fit TRBD1. Germline assignment: CDR1 MNHEY and CDR2 SVGAGI. This CDR3 is 13 amino acids long. J gave up 7 bases and V 2 bases, and 2 bases lay outside the gene matches. The CDR3 DNA reads as TGTGCCAGCAGTTACACAGGGGACCAGCCCCAGCATTTT. Amino acid sequence: CASSYTGDQPQHF.

The rearrangement uses TRBV5-1 and TRBJ1-1, with a possible D match to TRBD1 (5 bases). V lost 4 bases to trimming and J lost 0 bases, with 13 bases between them. The CDR3 length is 15 residues. In germline, CDR1 is SGHRS, CDR2 YFSETQ. The CDR3 sequence is CASSQNGAMNTEAFF. CDR3 DNA: TGCGCCAGCAGCCAGAACGGGGCTATGAACACTGAAGCTTTCTTT.

Concerning this clone: Other nucleotide sequences from this sample produce the same CDR3. The rearrangement uses TRBV5-1 and TRBJ2-1; 11 nucleotides match TRBD2. V dropped 4 bases and J dropped 4; count of bases not matched to a gene: 4. Per the germline V gene, CDR1 is SGHRS and CDR2 is YFSETQ. The CDR3 sequence is 15 residues long. Here the CDR3 DNA reads TGCGCCAGCAGCCCGGGACTAGCGGATTACAATGAGCAGTTCTTC. Protein: CASSPGLADYNEQFF. The full variable domain, completed using reference TRBV5-1 and TRBJ2-1, is KAGVTQTPRYLIKTRGQQVTLSCSPISGHRSVSWYQQTPGQGLQFLFEYFSETQRNKGNFPGRFSGRQFSNSRSEMNVSTLELGDSALYLCASSPGLADYNEQFFGPGTRLTVL.

This sequence joins TRBV7-9 and TRBJ2-1; no clear D. Trimming cost V 1 base and J 5 bases, with 12 bases left between them. In germline, CDR1 is SEHNR, CDR2 FQNEAQ (reference sequence). The CDR3 has 15 amino acids. The CDR3 is CASSLDSDRNNEQFF. CDR3 in DNA: TGTGCCAGCAGCTTAGATTCAGACCGAAACAATGAGCAGTTCTTC.

For the CDR3, the DNA is TGCGCCAGCAATCATTATGATCAGCCCCAGCATTTT. Amino acid sequence: CASNHYDQPQHF. V gene TRBV5-1 combines with J gene TRBJ1-5; D unresolved. Looked up from germline, CDR1 is SGHRS and CDR2 is YFSETQ. The germline V and J ends were trimmed by 6 bases and 5 bases, with 9 bases remaining between them. This CDR3 has 12 residues.

This chain connects TRBV10-3 to TRBJ2-3; the D is unclear. Germline V lookup: CDR1 ENHRY, CDR2 SYGVKD. Between the trimmed V and J ends, which lost 7 bases and 2 bases, there was a span of 10 bases. The CDR3 spans 13 residues. The CDR3 nucleotides are TGTGCCATCAATCAGAAAAACACAGATACGCAGTATTTT. Its protein is CAINQKNTDTQYF.

The chain uses TRBV2 and TRBJ2-7, with 11 bases matching TRBD1. The CDR3 length is 14 residues. Germline CDR1 is SNHLY and CDR2 is FYNNEI. V lost 9 bases to trimming and J lost 3 bases; unmatched junction nucleotides: 7. CDR3: CASERTGGGYEQYF. The CDR3 nucleotides read TGTGCCAGTGAAAGGACAGGGGGCGGCTACGAGCAGTACTTC.

This rearrangement joins TRBV28 to TRBJ1-1; D is unclear. There are 13 residues in the CDR3. Germline V gives CDR1 MDHEN, CDR2 SYDVKM. The germline V and J ends were trimmed by 4 bases and 0 bases, with 6 bases remaining between them. The DNA for the CDR3 is TGTGCCAGCAGTTGGGGTATGAACACTGAAGCTTTCTTT. This translates into CASSWGMNTEAFF.